A single sample is the source of the 21 T cell receptor beta chains below, sequenced in a study of blood T cell repertoires in COVID-19. Profiled with immunoSEQ multiplex PCR; TCRdb holds only in-frame clones, not every one. The table lists about 250,000 clones, 65% to 90% of them singletons. Specimen: PBMCs or T cells enriched from blood (not recorded which). The receptors stem from a man in his late teens or twenties who had recovered from COVID-19.

The rearrangement joins TRBV7-9 to TRBJ2-1; D might be TRBD1 (6 bases). Trimming removed 5 bases at V and 2 bases at J, with 16 bases between. This CDR3 has 16 residues. Germline V gives CDR1 SEHNR, CDR2 FQNEAQ (reference sequence). CDR3 bases: TGTGCCAGCAGCGAGGTTGTAGGGGGACCCTACAATGAGCAGTTCTTC. Translated, it gives CASSEVVGGPYNEQFF.

The genes are TRBV5-1 and TRBJ2-5; no firm D call. Per the germline V gene, CDR1 is SGHRS and CDR2 is YFSETQ. With 6 bases removed from V and 1 base from J, the gap between germline ends came to 19 bases. The CDR3 extends over 16 amino acids. The CDR3 spells CASIQGPTKSQETQYF. CDR3 sequence (DNA): TGCGCCAGCATCCAAGGTCCAACTAAGAGCCAAGAGACCCAGTACTTC.

V and J are TRBV10-3 and TRBJ2-5; the match to TRBD2 covers 8 bases. Germline CDR1 reads ENHRY; CDR2 reads SYGVKD. CDR3 length equals 16 residues. Losses at the gene ends were 3 bases for V and 6 bases for J; bases not matched to a gene: 12. The CDR3 reads CAISDFMAGGTKTQYF. The CDR3 DNA follows: TGTGCCATCAGTGACTTTATGGCGGGAGGTACAAAGACCCAGTACTTC.

This chain uses TRBV9 with TRBJ2-7, with 11 positions matching TRBD2. The CDR3 sequence is 20 residues long. With 4 bases clipped from V and 5 bases from J, the junction kept 23 bases outside the gene matches. CDR1 SGDLS and CDR2 YYNGEE come from the germline V gene. This CDR3 is CASSPRGTLAGDPYGHEQYF. The CDR3 DNA is TGTGCCAGCAGCCCACGCGGGACACTAGCGGGAGACCCCTACGGTCACGAGCAGTACTTC.

CDR3 DNA sequence: TGCAGCGCCGACCGGGGAGTGAACACTGAAGCTTTCTTT. Protein product: CSADRGVNTEAFF. This sequence joins TRBV29-1 and TRBJ1-1; D uncertain. With 7 bases removed from V and 0 bases from J, the gap between germline ends came to 12 bases. The CDR3 spans 13 residues. Germline lookup yields CDR1 SQVTM and CDR2 ANQGSEA.

The V and J genes are TRBV19 and TRBJ1-5; maybe TRBD1 (5 bases). V shed 5 bases and J shed 4 bases, with 12 bases lying between them. CDR1 and CDR2 from the germline V gene are LNHDA and SQIVND (reference sequence). The CDR3 totals 14 residues. The CDR3 loop is CASSDGGGNQPQHF. The DNA of the CDR3 is TGTGCCAGTAGTGACGGTGGGGGGAATCAGCCCCAGCATTTT.

The V gene is TRBV5-1, the J gene TRBJ1-6; D gene unclear. CDR3 length: 15 residues. Germline V gene data show CDR1 as SGHRS and CDR2 as YFSETQ. The V gene lost 5 bases and the J gene lost 10 bases, with 19 bases spanning the gap. In DNA, the CDR3 is TGCGCCAGCAGGTCGGGTCCGGGCGCGGGATCACCCCTCCACTTT. Residues: CASRSGPGAGSPLHF.

This chain connects TRBV3-1 (or the pseudogene TRBV3-2) to TRBJ1-5; maybe TRBD1 (5 bases). Germline V gives CDR1 LGHDT, CDR2 YNNKEL (reference sequence). V dropped 4 bases and J dropped 0 bases, with 16 bases sitting between them. There are 17 residues in the CDR3. CDR3 sequence: CASSPHLETASNQPQHF. Written as DNA, the CDR3 is TGTGCCAGCAGCCCTCATCTCGAGACAGCTAGCAATCAGCCCCAGCATTTT.

The chain carries TRBV5-1 and TRBJ1-4, with 7 bases that match TRBD1. Germline CDR1 and CDR2: SGHRS and YFSETQ. This CDR3 has 15 amino acids. Unmatched junction bases numbered 6, after V lost 3 bases and J lost 4 bases. CDR3 sequence (DNA): TGCGCCAGCAGCTGGGGGGACAGTCATAATGAAAAACTGTTTTTT. Its protein product is CASSWGDSHNEKLFF.

The gene calls are TRBV5-8 and TRBJ1-6; no firm D call. Looked up from germline, CDR1 is SGHTS and CDR2 is YDEGEE. V gave up 0 bases and J gave up 6 bases, with 7 bases separating them. The CDR3 loop spans 14 amino acids. The CDR3 spells CASSLVRFNSPLHF. In DNA, the CDR3 is TGTGCCAGCAGCTTGGTCAGGTTTAATTCACCCCTCCACTTT.

This chain links TRBV28 with TRBJ2-6; the match to TRBD2 covers 13 bases. In germline, CDR1 is MDHEN, CDR2 SYDVKM. Unmatched junction bases numbered 2, after V lost 5 bases and J lost 1 base. The CDR3 length is 17 residues. The CDR3 DNA reads TGTGCCAGCAGTGGACTAGCGGGAGTATCTGGGGCCAACGTCCTGACTTTC. As protein: CASSGLAGVSGANVLTF.

V usage is TRBV5-4 and J usage is TRBJ2-3; tentatively, D is TRBD2 (6 bases). The length of the CDR3 is 16 residues. Germline V gene lookup returns CDR1 SGHNT and CDR2 YYREEE (reference sequence). Trimming pared 2 bases from V and 0 bases from J, leaving 13 bases between. As DNA, the CDR3 is TGTGCCAGCAGCTTATACGTGGGAGGAAGCACAGATACGCAGTATTTT. Translating it yields CASSLYVGGSTDTQYF.

The V call is TRBV24-1, the J call TRBJ1-5; the D is unclear. There are 13 residues in the CDR3. V gave up 2 bases and J gave up 7 bases, with 8 bases separating them. Germline CDR1 reads KGHDR; CDR2 reads SFDVKD. The CDR3 reads CATSDSQIQPQHF. CDR3 bases: TGTGCCACCAGTGATTCCCAAATCCAGCCCCAGCATTTT.

The chain couples TRBV7-8 to TRBJ2-5; D is unresolved. Germline CDR1 reads SGHVS; CDR2 reads FQNEAQ. The V end was cut by 3 bases, the J end by 5 bases, with 19 bases between. The CDR3 runs 16 residues. CDR3 coding DNA: TGTGCCAGCAGCTTGGAGCCGGGTAGTTACGGGGAGACCCAGTACTTC. Translated: CASSLEPGSYGETQYF.

The chain employs TRBV28 and TRBJ1-4; D is undetermined. Germline CDR1 reads MDHEN; CDR2 reads SYDVKM. The CDR3 is 15 amino acids. Trimming pared 1 base from V and 7 bases from J, leaving 13 bases between. The CDR3 here is CASSLFPGLSEKLFF. Here the CDR3 DNA reads TGTGCCAGCAGTTTATTCCCCGGTTTAAGTGAAAAACTGTTTTTT.

V usage is TRBV6-2 or TRBV6-3 and J usage is TRBJ2-2, with 8 bases fitting TRBD1. This CDR3 contains 15 residues. V dropped 2 bases and J dropped 8; count of bases not matched to a gene: 7. CDR1 and CDR2 (germline): MNHEY, SVGEGT. The CDR3 bases are TGTGCCAGCAGTTACCAGGGGGCTGGCATGGGGGAGCTGTTTTTT. Protein sequence: CASSYQGAGMGELFF.

Only a few counts were recorded for this clone. The same CDR3 also results from other DNA sequences found in this sample. The chain combines TRBV5-4 with TRBJ2-7; D is perhaps TRBD2 (6 bases). The CDR3 loop spans 14 amino acids. Germline V lookup: CDR1 SGHNT, CDR2 YYREEE (reference sequence). V lost 0 bases and J 4 bases, leaving 11 bases between the germline ends. This CDR3 reads CASSLGLGGYEQYF. Here the CDR3 DNA reads TGTGCCAGCAGCTTGGGGCTCGGGGGATACGAGCAGTACTTC.

This clone was seen a single time. V is TRBV27 and J is TRBJ1-2; 9 nucleotides line up with TRBD1. Germline CDR1 and CDR2: MNHEY and SMNVEV (reference sequence). The CDR3 spans 16 residues. The ends lost 5 bases at V and 4 bases at J; junction bases unmatched: 11. For the CDR3, the DNA is TGTGCCAGCAGTCAGGACAGGGGCCTTTCCCTCTATGGCTACACCTTC. The encoded protein is CASSQDRGLSLYGYTF.

The chain uses TRBV24-1 and TRBJ2-1; weak D call: TRBD2 (6 bases). The germline V and J ends were trimmed by 2 bases and 4 bases, with 14 bases remaining between them. This CDR3 contains 16 residues. Per the germline V gene, CDR1 is KGHDR and CDR2 is SFDVKD. CDR3 coding DNA: TGTGCCACCAGTGATTCGGGGGAGTCGGGGTACAATGAGCAGTTCTTC. Residues: CATSDSGESGYNEQFF.

CDR3 nucleotide sequence: TGTGCCAGCAGTTCACAAAGGAGGGGTACCGGGGAGCTGTTTTTT. It codes for CASSSQRRGTGELFF. The chain carries TRBV27 and TRBJ2-2; D may be TRBD2 (6 bases). The germline V and J ends were trimmed by 4 bases and 5 bases, with 14 bases remaining between them. CDR1 MNHEY and CDR2 SMNVEV come from the germline V gene (reference sequence). The CDR3 is 15 amino acids.

V gene TRBV6-5 combines with J gene TRBJ2-3, with a weak D call TRBD2 (6 bases). Trimming pared 5 bases from V and 3 bases from J, leaving 15 bases between. The germline V gene encodes CDR1 MNHEY and CDR2 SVGAGI. CDR3 length: 15 amino acids. CDR3 coding DNA: TGTGCCAGCAGTAATGGTCCAGGGACTACAGATACGCAGTATTTT. Amino acid sequence: CASSNGPGTTDTQYF.